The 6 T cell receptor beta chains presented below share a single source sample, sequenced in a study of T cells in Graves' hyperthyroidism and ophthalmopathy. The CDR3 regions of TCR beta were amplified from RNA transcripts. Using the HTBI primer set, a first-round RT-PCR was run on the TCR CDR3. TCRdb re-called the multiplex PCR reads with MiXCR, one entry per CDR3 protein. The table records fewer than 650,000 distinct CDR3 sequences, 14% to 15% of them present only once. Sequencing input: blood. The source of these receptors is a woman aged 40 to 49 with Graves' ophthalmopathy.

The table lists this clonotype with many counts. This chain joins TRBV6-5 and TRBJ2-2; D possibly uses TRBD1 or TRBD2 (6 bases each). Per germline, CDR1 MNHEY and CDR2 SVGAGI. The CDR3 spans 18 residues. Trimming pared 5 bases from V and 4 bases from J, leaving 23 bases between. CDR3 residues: CASSTWLDSRGSTGELFF. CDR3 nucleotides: TGTGCCAGCAGTACCTGGCTGGACAGCCGGGGGAGCACCGGGGAGCTGTTTTTT.

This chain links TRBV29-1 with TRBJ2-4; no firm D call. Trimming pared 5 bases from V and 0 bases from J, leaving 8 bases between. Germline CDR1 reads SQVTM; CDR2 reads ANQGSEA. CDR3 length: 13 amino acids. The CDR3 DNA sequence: TGCAGCGTTTCTACCTTAGCCAAAAACATTCAGTACTTC. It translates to CSVSTLAKNIQYF.

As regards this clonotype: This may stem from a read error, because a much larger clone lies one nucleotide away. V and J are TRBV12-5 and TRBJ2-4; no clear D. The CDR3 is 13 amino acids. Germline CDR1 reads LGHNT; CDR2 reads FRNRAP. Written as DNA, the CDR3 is TGTCCTAGTGGTTTGTCTTATTTGGGCATTCAGTACTTC. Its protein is CPSGLSYLGIQYF.

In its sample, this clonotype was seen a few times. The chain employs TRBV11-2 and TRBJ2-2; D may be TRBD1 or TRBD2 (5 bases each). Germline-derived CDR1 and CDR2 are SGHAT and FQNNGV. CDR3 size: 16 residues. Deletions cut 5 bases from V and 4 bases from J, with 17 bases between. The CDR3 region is CASSSSIGDGTGELFF. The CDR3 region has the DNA TGTGCCAGCAGCAGTAGTATCGGGGACGGCACCGGGGAGCTGTTTTTT.

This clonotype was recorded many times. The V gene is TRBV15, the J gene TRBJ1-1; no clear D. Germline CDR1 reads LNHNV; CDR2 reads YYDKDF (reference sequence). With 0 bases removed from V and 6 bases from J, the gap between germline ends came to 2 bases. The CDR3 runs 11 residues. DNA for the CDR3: TGTGCCACCAGCAGAGAGTCTGAAGCTTTCTTT. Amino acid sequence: CATSRESEAFF.

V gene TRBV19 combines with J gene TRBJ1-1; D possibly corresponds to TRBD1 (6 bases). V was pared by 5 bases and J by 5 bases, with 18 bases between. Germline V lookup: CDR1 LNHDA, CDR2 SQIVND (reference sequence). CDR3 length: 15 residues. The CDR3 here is CASSPRTAGGTEAFF. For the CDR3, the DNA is TGTGCCAGTAGTCCCAGGACAGCCGGAGGGACTGAAGCTTTCTTT.